The clone carrying this TCR beta chain was picked up a small number of times. Its antigen is not identified. TCRdb processed the reads anew with MiXCR; each CDR3 protein has one entry. The table shows about 570,000 distinct CDR3 sequences, with almost 40% occurring only once. This entry is derived from a study of T cell repertoires in cytomegalovirus infection. Trimming removed 4 bases at V and 6 bases at J, with 13 bases between. This CDR3 spans 14 amino acids. CDR1 is MNHEY and CDR2 is SMNVEV in the germline V gene (reference sequence). Findings of the study overall: CMV-specific TCR beta clonotypes restricted by HLA-C dominated the ex vivo response. Carriers of CMV and the relevant HLA type were discriminated by public TCR beta frequency.

V and J are TRBV27 and TRBJ2-1, with D perhaps matching TRBD1 or TRBD2 (5 bases each). This sequence was found in a human donor in good health (CMV status not recorded). Some clones in this sample may be carry-over from other donors' samples. Specimen: cultured PBMCs, collected from culture after CMV antigen stimulation. The CDR3 nucleotides are TGTGCCAGCAGTTACACCGGGGCGGCCAATGAGCAGTTCTTC. The encoded protein is CASSYTGAANEQFF.